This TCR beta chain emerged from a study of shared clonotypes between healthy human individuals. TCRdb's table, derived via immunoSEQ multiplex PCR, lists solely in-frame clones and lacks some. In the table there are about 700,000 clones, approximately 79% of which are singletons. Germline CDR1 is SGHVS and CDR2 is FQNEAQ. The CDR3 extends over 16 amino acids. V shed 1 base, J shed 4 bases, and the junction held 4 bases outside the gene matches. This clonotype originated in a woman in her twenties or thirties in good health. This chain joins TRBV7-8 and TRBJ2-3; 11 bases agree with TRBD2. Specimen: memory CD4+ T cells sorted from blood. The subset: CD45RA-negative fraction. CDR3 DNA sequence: TGTGCCAGCAGCTTAGTAGCGGGAGGGGGGGCAGATACGCAGTATTTT. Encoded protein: CASSLVAGGGADTQYF.